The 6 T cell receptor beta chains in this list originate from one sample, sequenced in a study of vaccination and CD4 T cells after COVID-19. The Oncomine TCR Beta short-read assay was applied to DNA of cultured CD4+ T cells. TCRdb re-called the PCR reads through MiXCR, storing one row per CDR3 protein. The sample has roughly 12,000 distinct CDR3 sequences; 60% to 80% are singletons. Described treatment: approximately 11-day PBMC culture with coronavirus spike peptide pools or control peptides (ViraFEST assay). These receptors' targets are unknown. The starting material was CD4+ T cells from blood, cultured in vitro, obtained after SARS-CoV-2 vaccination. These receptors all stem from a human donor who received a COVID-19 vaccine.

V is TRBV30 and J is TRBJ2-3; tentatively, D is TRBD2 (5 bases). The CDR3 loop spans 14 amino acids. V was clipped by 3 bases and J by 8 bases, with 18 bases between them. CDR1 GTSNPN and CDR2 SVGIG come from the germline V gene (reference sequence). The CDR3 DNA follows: TGTGCCTGGAGGTGGAGCGGACCCTCAGGTACGCAGTATTTT. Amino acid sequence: CAWRWSGPSGTQYF.

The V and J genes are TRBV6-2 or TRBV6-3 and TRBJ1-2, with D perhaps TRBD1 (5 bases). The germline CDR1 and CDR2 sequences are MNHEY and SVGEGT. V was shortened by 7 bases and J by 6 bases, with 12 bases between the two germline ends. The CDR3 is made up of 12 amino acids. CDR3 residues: CASIGGADGYTF. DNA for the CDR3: TGTGCCAGCATAGGAGGGGCGGATGGCTACACCTTC.

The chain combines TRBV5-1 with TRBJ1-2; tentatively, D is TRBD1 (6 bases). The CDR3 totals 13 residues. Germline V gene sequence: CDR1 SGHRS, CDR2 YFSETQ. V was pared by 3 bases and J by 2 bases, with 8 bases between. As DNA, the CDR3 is TGCGCCAGCAGCTCAGGACAGAACTATGGCTACACCTTC. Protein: CASSSGQNYGYTF.

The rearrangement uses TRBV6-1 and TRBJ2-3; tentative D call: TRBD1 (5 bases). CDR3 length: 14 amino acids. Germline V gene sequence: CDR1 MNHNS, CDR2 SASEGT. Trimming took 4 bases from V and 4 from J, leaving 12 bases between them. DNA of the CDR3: TGTGCCAGCAGTGCCGGCAGGGATGCAGATACGCAGTATTTT. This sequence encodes CASSAGRDADTQYF.

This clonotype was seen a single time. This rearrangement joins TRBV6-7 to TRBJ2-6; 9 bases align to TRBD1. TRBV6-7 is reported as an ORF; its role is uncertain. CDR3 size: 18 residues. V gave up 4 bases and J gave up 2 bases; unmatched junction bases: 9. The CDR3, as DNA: TGTGCCAGCAGTTCTACACCGGGACAGGGTCCTGGGGCCAACGTCCTGACTTTC. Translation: CASSSTPGQGPGANVLTF.

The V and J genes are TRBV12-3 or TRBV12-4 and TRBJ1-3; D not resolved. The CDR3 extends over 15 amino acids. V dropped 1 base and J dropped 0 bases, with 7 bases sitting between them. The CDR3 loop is CASSLDALSGNTIYF. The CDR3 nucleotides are TGTGCCAGCAGTTTAGACGCCCTCTCTGGAAACACCATATATTTT.